Detailed here is one T cell receptor beta chain. Relying on iRepertoire HTBI primers and Arm-PCR of CDR3 regions, the team built TCR beta libraries. TCRdb redid the calling of the multiplex PCR reads with MiXCR, one entry per CDR3 protein. Of roughly 500,000 distinct CDR3 sequences listed, about 15% are singletons. This specimen belongs to a study of regulatory T cells in long-lasting Graves disease. Time point denoted: newly diagnosed GD, antithyroid drugs for less than 3 months. Isolated PBMC RNA provided the starting material for the TCR library. This sample also belongs to another study, concerning T cells in Graves' hyperthyroidism and ophthalmopathy.

This sequence was found in a woman between 45 and 65 years old with Graves disease. This material consisted of peripheral blood mononuclear cells (PBMCs), taken at new diagnosis, from a patient treated with antithyroid drugs.

The DNA of the CDR3 is TGCAGTGCTACTCAGGGACTAGCGATGGAGACCCAGTACTTC. Amino acids: CSATQGLAMETQYF. V and J are TRBV20-1 and TRBJ2-5; 10 bases are a match to TRBD2. V was pared by 4 bases and J by 5 bases, with 7 bases of the junction left unmatched. Germline lookup yields CDR1 DFQATT and CDR2 SNEGSKA (reference sequence). The CDR3 runs 14 residues.